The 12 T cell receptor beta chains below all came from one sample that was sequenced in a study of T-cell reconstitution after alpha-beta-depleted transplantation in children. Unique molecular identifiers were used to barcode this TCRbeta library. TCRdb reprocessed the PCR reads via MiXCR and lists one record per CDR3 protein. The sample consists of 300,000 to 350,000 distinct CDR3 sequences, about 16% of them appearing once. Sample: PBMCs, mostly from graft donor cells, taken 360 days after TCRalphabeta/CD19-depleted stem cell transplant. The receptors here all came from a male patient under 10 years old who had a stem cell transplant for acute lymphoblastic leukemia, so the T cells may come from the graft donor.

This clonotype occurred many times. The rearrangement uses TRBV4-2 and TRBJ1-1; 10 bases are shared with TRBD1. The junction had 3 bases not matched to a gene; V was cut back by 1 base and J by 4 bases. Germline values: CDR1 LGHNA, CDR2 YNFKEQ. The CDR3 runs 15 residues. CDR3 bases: TGTGCCAGCAGCCAAGTAGGGACAGGGGCCACTGAAGCTTTCTTT. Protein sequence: CASSQVGTGATEAFF.

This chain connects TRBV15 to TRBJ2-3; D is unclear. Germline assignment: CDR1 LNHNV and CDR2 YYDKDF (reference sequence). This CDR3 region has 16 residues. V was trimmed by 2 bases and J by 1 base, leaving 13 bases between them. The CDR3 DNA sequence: TGTGCCACCAGCAGACCTACAAGTGAAGGCACAGATACGCAGTATTTT. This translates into CATSRPTSEGTDTQYF.

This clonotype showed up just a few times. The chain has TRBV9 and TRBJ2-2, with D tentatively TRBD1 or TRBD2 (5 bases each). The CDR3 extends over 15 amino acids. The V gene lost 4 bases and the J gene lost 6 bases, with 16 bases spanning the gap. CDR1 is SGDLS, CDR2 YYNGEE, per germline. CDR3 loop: CASSSGTPTPGELFF. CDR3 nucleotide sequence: TGTGCCAGCAGCTCCGGGACCCCTACGCCCGGGGAGCTGTTTTTT.

In DNA form, the CDR3 reads TGTGCCAGCAGCGTAGGCGGGTCCGAGCAGTACTTC. Translated, it gives CASSVGGSEQYF. This chain links TRBV9 with TRBJ2-7; D perhaps matches TRBD2 (5 bases). The CDR3 is 12 residues long. Between the trimmed V and J ends, which lost 0 bases and 6 bases, there was a span of 7 bases. The V gene's germline CDR1 is SGDLS and CDR2 YYNGEE.

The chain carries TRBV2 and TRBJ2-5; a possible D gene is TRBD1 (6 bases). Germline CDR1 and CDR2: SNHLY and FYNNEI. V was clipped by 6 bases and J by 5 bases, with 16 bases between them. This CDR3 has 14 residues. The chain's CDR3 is CASSASRGWETQYF. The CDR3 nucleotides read TGTGCCAGCAGCGCAAGCAGGGGCTGGGAGACCCAGTACTTC.

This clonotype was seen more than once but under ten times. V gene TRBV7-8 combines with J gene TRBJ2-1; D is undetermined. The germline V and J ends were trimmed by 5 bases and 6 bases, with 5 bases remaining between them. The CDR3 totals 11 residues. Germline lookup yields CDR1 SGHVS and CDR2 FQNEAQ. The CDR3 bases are TGTGCCAGCAGCAGATTCAATGAGCAGTTCTTC. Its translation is CASSRFNEQFF.

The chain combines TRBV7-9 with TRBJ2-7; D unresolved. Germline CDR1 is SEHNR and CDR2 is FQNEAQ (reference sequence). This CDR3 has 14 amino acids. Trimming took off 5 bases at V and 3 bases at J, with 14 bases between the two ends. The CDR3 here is CASSPREPGYEQYF. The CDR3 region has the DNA TGTGCCAGCAGCCCTCGAGAGCCCGGCTACGAGCAGTACTTC.

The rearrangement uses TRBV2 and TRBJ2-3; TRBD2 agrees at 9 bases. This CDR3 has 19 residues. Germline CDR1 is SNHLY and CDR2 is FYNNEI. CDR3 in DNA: TGTACCTTCAGTTTACGGGGTAGCGGGAGTCTCCTTAGCACAGATACGCAGTATTTT. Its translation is CTFSLRGSGSLLSTDTQYF.

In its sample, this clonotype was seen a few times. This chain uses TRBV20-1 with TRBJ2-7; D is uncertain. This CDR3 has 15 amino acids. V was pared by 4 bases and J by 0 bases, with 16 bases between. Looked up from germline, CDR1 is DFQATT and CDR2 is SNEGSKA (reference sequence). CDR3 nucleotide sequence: TGCAGTGCTAAGAATGATCATAGGAGCTCCTACGAGCAGTACTTC. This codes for CSAKNDHRSSYEQYF.

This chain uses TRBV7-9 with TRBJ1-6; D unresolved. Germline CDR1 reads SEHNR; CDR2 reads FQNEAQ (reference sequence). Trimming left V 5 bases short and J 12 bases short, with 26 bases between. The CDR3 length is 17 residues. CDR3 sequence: CASSGKGTVRRRGPLHF. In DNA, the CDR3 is TGTGCCAGCAGCGGAAAGGGCACGGTTCGTCGTCGGGGACCCCTCCACTTT.

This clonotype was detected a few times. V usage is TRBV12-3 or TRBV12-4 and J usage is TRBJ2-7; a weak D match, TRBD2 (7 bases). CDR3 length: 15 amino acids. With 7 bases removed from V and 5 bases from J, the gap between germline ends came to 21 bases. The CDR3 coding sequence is TGTGCCAGCAAGATGGGGGGGGCACCCTATAACGAGCAGTACTTC. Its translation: CASKMGGAPYNEQYF.

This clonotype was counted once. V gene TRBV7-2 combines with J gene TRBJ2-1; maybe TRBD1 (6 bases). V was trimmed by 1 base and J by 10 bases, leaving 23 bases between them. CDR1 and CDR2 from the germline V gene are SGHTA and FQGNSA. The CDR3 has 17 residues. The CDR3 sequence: CASSLGPATRGWDEQFF. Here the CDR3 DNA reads TGTGCCAGCAGCTTAGGTCCCGCAACTAGGGGGTGGGACGAGCAGTTCTTC.